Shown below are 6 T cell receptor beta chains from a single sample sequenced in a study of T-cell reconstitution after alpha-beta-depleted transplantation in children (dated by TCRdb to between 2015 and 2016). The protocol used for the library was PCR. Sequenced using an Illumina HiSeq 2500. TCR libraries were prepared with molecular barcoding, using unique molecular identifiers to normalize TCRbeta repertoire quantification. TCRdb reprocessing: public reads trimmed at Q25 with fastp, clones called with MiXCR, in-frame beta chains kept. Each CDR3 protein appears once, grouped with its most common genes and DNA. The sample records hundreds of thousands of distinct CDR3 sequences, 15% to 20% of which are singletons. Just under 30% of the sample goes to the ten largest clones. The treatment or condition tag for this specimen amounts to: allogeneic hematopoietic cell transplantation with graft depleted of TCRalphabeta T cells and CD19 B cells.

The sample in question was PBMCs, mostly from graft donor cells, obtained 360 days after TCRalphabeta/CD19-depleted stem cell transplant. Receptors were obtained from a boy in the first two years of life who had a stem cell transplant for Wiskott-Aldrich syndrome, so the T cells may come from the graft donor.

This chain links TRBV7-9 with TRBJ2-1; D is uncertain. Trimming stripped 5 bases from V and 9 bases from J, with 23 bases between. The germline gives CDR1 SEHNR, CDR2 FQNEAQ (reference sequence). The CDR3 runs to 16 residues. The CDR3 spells CASSRGVLDLFSEQFF. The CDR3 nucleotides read TGTGCCAGCAGCCGAGGCGTCCTAGACTTATTTTCTGAGCAGTTCTTC. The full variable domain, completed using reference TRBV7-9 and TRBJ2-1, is DTGVSQNPRHKITKRGQNVTFRCDPISEHNRLYWYRQTLGQGPEFLTYFQNEAQLEKSRLLSDRFSAERPKGSFSTLEIQRTEQGDSAMYLCASSRGVLDLFSEQFFGPGTRLTVL.

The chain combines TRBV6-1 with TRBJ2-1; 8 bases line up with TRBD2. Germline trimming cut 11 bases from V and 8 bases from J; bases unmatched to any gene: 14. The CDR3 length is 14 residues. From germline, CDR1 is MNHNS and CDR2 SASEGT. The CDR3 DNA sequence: TGTGCCGCGATGGGACTAGGGGTGGTCGATGAGCAGTTCTTC. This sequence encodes CAAMGLGVVDEQFF.

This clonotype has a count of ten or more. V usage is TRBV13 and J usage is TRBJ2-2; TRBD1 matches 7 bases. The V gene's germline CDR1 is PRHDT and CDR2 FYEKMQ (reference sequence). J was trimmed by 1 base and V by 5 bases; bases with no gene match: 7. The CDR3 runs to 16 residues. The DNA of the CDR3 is TGTGCCAGCAGCCCTCGGACAGGCAGGAACACCGGGGAGCTGTTTTTT. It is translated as CASSPRTGRNTGELFF.

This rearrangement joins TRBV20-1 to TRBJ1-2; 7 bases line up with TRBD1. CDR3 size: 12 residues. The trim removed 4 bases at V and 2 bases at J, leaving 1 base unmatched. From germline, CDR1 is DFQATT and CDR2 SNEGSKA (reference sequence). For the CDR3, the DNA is TGCAGTGCTAAACAGGGGAACTATGGCTACACCTTC. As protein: CSAKQGNYGYTF.

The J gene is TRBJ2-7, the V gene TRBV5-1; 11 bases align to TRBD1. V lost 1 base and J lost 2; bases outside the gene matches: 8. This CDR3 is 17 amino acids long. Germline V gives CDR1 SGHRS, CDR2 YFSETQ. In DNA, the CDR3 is TGCGCCAGCAGCTTGACCGAGGGGACAGGGGGGCCCTACGAGCAGTACTTC. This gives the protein CASSLTEGTGGPYEQYF.

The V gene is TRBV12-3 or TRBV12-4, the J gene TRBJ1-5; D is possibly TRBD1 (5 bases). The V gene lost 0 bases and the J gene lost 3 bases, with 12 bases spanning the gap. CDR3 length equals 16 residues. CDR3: CASSLALGALNQPQHF. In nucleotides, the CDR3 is TGTGCCAGCAGTTTAGCGCTAGGGGCTCTCAATCAGCCCCAGCATTTT.